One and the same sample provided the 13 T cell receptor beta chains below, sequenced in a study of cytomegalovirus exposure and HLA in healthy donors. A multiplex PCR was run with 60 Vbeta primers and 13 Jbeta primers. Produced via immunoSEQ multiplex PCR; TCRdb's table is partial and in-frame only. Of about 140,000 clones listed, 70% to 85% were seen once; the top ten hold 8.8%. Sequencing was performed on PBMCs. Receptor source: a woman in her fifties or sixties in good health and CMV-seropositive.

CDR3 amino acids: CASGSLGYEQYF. Written as DNA, the CDR3 is TGTGCCTCCGGGAGTTTAGGGTACGAGCAGTACTTC. The chain couples TRBV6-1 to TRBJ2-7; D may be TRBD2 (6 bases). Germline V gene sequence: CDR1 MNHNS, CDR2 SASEGT. This CDR3 has 12 amino acids. The V end lost 11 bases, the J end lost 4 bases, and 15 bases lay between the germline ends.

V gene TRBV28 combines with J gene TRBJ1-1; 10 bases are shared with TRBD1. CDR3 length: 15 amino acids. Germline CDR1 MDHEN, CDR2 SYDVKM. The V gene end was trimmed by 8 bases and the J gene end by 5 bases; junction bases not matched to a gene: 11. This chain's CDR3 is CASGSTDRGPTEAFF. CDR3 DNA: TGTGCCAGCGGGTCTACTGACAGGGGGCCTACTGAAGCTTTCTTT.

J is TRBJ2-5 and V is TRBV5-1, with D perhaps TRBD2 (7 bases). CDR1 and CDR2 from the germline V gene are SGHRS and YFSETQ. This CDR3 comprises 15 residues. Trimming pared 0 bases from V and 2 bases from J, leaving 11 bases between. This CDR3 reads CASSLEAGAQETQYF. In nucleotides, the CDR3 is TGCGCCAGCAGCTTGGAGGCGGGGGCGCAAGAGACCCAGTACTTC.

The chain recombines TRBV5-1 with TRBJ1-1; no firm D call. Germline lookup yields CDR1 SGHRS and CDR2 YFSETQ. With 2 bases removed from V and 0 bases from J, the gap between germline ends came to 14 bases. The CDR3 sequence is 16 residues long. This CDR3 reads CASSLLSSRLNTEAFF. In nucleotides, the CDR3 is TGCGCCAGCAGCTTACTTTCATCCCGCCTGAACACTGAAGCTTTCTTT.

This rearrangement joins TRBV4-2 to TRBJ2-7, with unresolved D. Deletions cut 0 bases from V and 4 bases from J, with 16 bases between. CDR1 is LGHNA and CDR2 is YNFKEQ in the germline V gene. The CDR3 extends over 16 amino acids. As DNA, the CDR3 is TGTGCCAGCAGCCAAGACAAGCAGAAGGCGGCATACGAGCAGTACTTC. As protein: CASSQDKQKAAYEQYF.

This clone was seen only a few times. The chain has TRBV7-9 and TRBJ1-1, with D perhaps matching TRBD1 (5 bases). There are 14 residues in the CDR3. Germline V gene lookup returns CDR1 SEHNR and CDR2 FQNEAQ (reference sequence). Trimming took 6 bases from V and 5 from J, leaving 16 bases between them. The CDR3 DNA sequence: TGTGCCAGCAGAAAAGTGGGGGGGGATACTGAAGCTTTCTTT. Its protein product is CASRKVGGDTEAFF.

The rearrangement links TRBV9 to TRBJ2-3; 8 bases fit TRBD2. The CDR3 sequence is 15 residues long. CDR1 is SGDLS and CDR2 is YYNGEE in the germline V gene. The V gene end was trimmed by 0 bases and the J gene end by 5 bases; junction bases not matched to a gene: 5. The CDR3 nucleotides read TGTGCCAGCAGCGTAGTGATGGCGGGAGGAGATACGCAGTATTTT. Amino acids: CASSVVMAGGDTQYF.

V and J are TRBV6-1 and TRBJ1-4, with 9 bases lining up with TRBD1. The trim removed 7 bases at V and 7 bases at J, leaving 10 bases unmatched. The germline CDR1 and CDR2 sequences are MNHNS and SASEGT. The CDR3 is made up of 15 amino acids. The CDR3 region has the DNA TGTGCCAGCACCACAGGGGGCCAACAGAGTGAAAAACTGTTTTTT. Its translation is CASTTGGQQSEKLFF.

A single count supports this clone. CDR3 loop: CASSRTGGGQPQHF. Written as DNA, the CDR3 is TGTGCCAGCAGCCGGACAGGGGGCGGGCAGCCCCAGCATTTT. This chain links TRBV7-9 with TRBJ1-5, with 11 bases that match TRBD1. Germline V gives CDR1 SEHNR, CDR2 FQNEAQ (reference sequence). This CDR3 region has 14 residues. V shed 5 bases and J 7 bases; nucleotides not matched to a gene: 4.

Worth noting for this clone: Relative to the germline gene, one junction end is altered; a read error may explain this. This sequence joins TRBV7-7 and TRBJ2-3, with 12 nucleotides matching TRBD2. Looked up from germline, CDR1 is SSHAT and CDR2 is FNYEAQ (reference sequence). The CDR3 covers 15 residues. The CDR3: CASSLLAGGRDTQYF. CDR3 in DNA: TGTGCTAGCAGCTTGCTAGCGGGGGGGCGAGATACGCAGTATTTT.

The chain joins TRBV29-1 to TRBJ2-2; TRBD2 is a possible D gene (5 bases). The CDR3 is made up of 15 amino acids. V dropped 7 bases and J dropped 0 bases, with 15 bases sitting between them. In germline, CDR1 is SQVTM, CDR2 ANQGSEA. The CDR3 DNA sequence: TGCAGCGCTCCCAGTAGCGCCACGAACACCGGGGAGCTGTTTTTT. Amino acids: CSAPSSATNTGELFF.

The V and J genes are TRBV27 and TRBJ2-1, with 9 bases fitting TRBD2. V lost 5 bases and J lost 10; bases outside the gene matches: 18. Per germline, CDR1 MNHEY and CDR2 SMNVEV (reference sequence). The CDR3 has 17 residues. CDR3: CASSIKAPGLALEEQFF. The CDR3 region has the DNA TGTGCCAGCAGTATAAAAGCCCCGGGACTAGCCTTAGAGGAGCAGTTCTTC.

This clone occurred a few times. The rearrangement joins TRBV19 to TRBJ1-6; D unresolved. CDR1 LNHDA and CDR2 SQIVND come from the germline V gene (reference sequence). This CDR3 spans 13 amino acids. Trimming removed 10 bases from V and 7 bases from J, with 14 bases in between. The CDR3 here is CATKRAANSPLHF. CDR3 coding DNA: TGTGCCACCAAGAGGGCAGCCAATTCACCCCTCCACTTT.